The entry that follows covers one TCR beta chain sequence. This clone's antigen is unknown. No much larger clone is present one base from it, and per-base qualities are unavailable. These data come from a study of T cell clones after liver transplantation (dated by TCRdb to the late 2010s). In the study overall: The samples were obtained from ITN030ST, a randomized trial that attempted immunosuppression withdrawal within 2 years after liver transplantation. Donor-reactive T cell clones were identified by TCRbeta sequencing after a pre-transplant mixed lymphocyte reaction and then tracked in post-transplant blood. As an antigen-independent comparator for donor-reactive sequences, third party-reactive TCRbeta sequences were also identified from pre-transplant MLRs. Of the eight recipients, three were HCV-positive, while the remaining recipients had been transplanted for non-autoimmune, non-viral indications. The subjects received no induction therapy and were kept on standard immunosuppression until randomization at 12-24 months post-transplant. Tolerance was defined as complete withdrawal of immunosuppression for at least one year without a rise in liver enzymes beyond twice the upper limit of normal. Blood samples were collected pre-transplant, pre-randomization before withdrawal, and post-randomization after either full withdrawal or failed withdrawal. The studied cohort comprised 8 liver transplant recipients, 3 classified as tolerant and 5 as non-tolerant.

Study-wide conclusions, independent of this receptor: Circulating donor-reactive CD4 TCRbeta sequences fell significantly post-transplant in most of the 8 subjects, irrespective of tolerance or HCV status. In a couple of subjects, low numbers of available donor cells limited the measurable donor-reactive repertoire. Without allograft tissue specimens, donor-reactive T cells may have migrated into the graft rather than being deleted. The conclusions were preliminary, being limited by small, heterogeneous patient numbers and by non-standardized post-transplant time points. The decline in donor-reactive sequences exceeded the decline in third party-reactive sequences, suggesting partial antigen-specific deletion that was unrelated to withdrawal success. After accounting for repertoire turnover, donor-reactive detection was significantly reduced in 7 of 8 subjects for CD4 and 8 of 8 for CD8.

The germline V gene sets CDR1 to SGHNT and CDR2 to YENEEA. The CDR3 runs 15 amino acids, cysteine and phenylalanine included. Only CDR3 DNA is held: 45 bases, read in frame from base 1. Here V drops 5 bases and J drops 2 bases, and the junction holds 3 bases not matched to any gene. Frozen genomic DNA underwent high-throughput TCRbeta CDR3 sequencing by immunoSEQ, including PCR amplification, mapping, bias correction and internal controls. In the source study's methods: Productive rearrangements were kept, and unique TCRbeta sequences were defined by CDR3 nucleotide sequence plus V and J gene. Donor-reactive sequences required at least 5-fold expansion in CFSE-low cells versus unstimulated pre-transplant cells and at least 0.01% frequency. Per-subject minimum frequency thresholds, based on the lowest-template unstimulated sample, ensured at least 90% detection power. Jensen-Shannon divergence between the top 1000 TCRbeta sequences post- versus pre-transplant served as the measure of repertoire turnover. Changes in detection of donor-reactive sequences were tested with two-sided Fisher's exact tests. TCRdb provides this immuneACCESS table in a form limited to in-frame rearrangements. Some clones are lacking; in checked studies, under half of them reflect an unresolved V gene, and why the rest are absent is not known. V and J calls and clone size are those listed in that table; D and trimming were worked out from the DNA. The sample table lists more than 95,000 clones, around 86% of them with a count of one. The top ten clones comprise about 1% of the sample.

Interpreted using the paper, the time point label stands for: pre-transplant. Thawed unstimulated PBMCs were stained for CD3, CD4 and CD8 and FACS-sorted into CD3+CD4+ and CD3+CD8+ populations. Randomization to immunosuppression withdrawal applied to every one of the 8 studied subjects. The Qiagen DNeasy Blood and Tissue Kit was used for genomic DNA isolation. Sequencing was performed on CD4+ T cells from blood, taken before liver transplant. This receptor was taken from a human donor who received a liver transplant. The sequence joins TRBV11-3 to TRBJ2-1, with 10 bases in between that match TRBD1. The nucleotide sequence is given as TGTGCCAGCAGCCGGGACAGGGGCACCTACAATGAGCAGTTCTTC. Its translation reads: CASSRDRGTYNEQFF.